This entry lists 29 T cell receptor beta chains sequenced from one sample in a study of T cell responses to AZD1222 COVID-19 vaccine. Clones were sequenced by immunoSEQ multiplex PCR, and TCRdb holds only the in-frame ones, with some missing. This sample yields roughly 110,000 clones, of which under 95% are seen a single time; about 6.6% belongs to the top ten. Source: peripheral blood, taken 28 days after the second AZD1222 dose. These receptors originate from an adult who received the AZD1222 COVID-19 vaccine.

This clone was recorded only once. The gene calls are TRBV13 and TRBJ2-1, with 7 nucleotides matching TRBD2. Germline loops: CDR1 PRHDT, CDR2 FYEKMQ (reference sequence). CDR3 length: 17 residues. The ends lost 2 bases at V and 8 bases at J; junction bases unmatched: 15. The CDR3 sequence: CASSLRLSGAIGDEQFF. The DNA of the CDR3 is TGTGCCAGCAGCTTAAGGTTAAGCGGGGCCATCGGGGATGAGCAGTTCTTC.

This chain links TRBV11-2 with TRBJ1-4, with unresolved D. Germline V gene sequence: CDR1 SGHAT, CDR2 FQNNGV. CDR3 size: 15 residues. V lost 2 bases and J lost 8, with 15 bases in between. The CDR3 spells CASSLSPQPGEKLFF. CDR3 nucleotides: TGTGCCAGCAGCTTATCCCCACAGCCGGGGGAAAAACTGTTTTTT. Using reference TRBV11-2 and TRBJ1-4 for the parts outside the CDR3, the full variable domain is EAGVAQSPRYKIIEKRQSVAFWCNPISGHATLYWYQQILGQGPKLLIQFQNNGVVDDSQLPKDRFSAERLKGVDSTLKIQPAKLEDSAVYLCASSLSPQPGEKLFFGSGTQLSVL.

This chain links TRBV7-9 with TRBJ2-5; TRBD1 might be the D (6 bases). V shed 5 bases and J shed 7 bases, with 14 bases lying between them. Germline V gene sequence: CDR1 SEHNR, CDR2 FQNEAQ (reference sequence). CDR3 length equals 13 residues. CDR3 sequence: CASSKDSLGTQYF. CDR3 coding DNA: TGTGCCAGCAGCAAGGACAGTTTAGGGACCCAGTACTTC.

The chain is built from TRBV6-6 and TRBJ2-5; D may be TRBD1 (6 bases). Per the germline V gene, CDR1 is MNHNY and CDR2 is SVGAGI (reference sequence). CDR3 length: 14 amino acids. Trimming cost V 6 bases and J 2 bases, with 13 bases left between them. This chain's CDR3 is CASRRYREQETQYF. As DNA, the CDR3 is TGTGCCAGCAGACGCTACAGGGAGCAAGAGACCCAGTACTTC.

The V call is TRBV5-4, the J call TRBJ1-2, with D unresolved. In germline, CDR1 is SGHNT, CDR2 YYREEE (reference sequence). CDR3 length: 15 amino acids. V lost 0 bases and J 5 bases, leaving 14 bases between the germline ends. Written as DNA, the CDR3 is TGTGCCAGCAGCTTGGTCCGGACGAACCTATATGGCTACACCTTC. It specifies CASSLVRTNLYGYTF.

As for this clone: Germline is not matched at one junction end, which may reflect a read error. The chain uses TRBV30 and TRBJ2-7, with TRBD2 as a possible D gene (5 bases). CDR3 length: 13 amino acids. Germline V gives CDR1 GTSNPN, CDR2 SVGIG (reference sequence). CDR3 amino acids: CAWRRATVYEQYF. CDR3 coding DNA: TGTGCTTGGAGGCGGGCTACGGTTTACGAGCAGTACTTC. Full variable domain (remainder filled in from reference TRBV30 and TRBJ2-7): SQTIHQWPATLVQPVGSPLSLECTVEGTSNPNLYWYRQAAGRGLQLLFYSVGIGQISSEVPQNLSASRPQDRQFILSSKKLLLSDSGFYLCAWRRATVYEQYFGPGTRLTVT.

V gene TRBV30 combines with J gene TRBJ2-7; 11 positions agree with TRBD2. The junction had 1 base not matched to a gene; V was cut back by 2 bases and J by 4 bases. The CDR3 is 13 amino acids. Per germline, CDR1 GTSNPN and CDR2 SVGIG (reference sequence). CDR3 protein: CAWSLAGGYEQYF. As DNA, the CDR3 is TGTGCCTGGAGTCTAGCGGGGGGATACGAGCAGTACTTC.

The CDR3, as DNA: TGTGCCAGCAGCTCATTCGGACGGGCCTTGGTGAATGAGCAGTTCTTC. Translating gives CASSSFGRALVNEQFF. The genes are TRBV7-2 and TRBJ2-1, with no clear D. V shed 4 bases and J shed 7 bases, with 20 bases lying between them. The germline gives CDR1 SGHTA, CDR2 FQGNSA. CDR3 length: 16 amino acids.

This clone was seen only once. The chain uses TRBV4-1 and TRBJ2-6, with D possibly TRBD2 on 6 matching bases. The V and J ends lost 0 bases and 0 bases respectively, with 15 bases between them. In germline, CDR1 is MGHRA, CDR2 YSYEKL. The CDR3 is 19 amino acids. The CDR3: CASSQEEEGPISGANVLTF. The CDR3 DNA is TGCGCCAGCAGCCAAGAAGAGGAGGGTCCCATCTCTGGGGCCAACGTCCTGACTTTC.

The CDR3 bases are TGTGCCATCAGTCCCGGGAGGAGCGGGGGGGACGATGAGCAGTTCTTC. The encoded protein is CAISPGRSGGDDEQFF. V gene TRBV10-3 combines with J gene TRBJ2-1; TRBD2 aligns across 10 bases. CDR3 size: 16 residues. The germline gives CDR1 ENHRY, CDR2 SYGVKD. The V and J ends lost 5 bases and 8 bases, in that order; junction bases with no gene match: 12.

The chain links TRBV5-1 to TRBJ2-2; 9 bases match TRBD1. J was trimmed by 4 bases and V by 0 bases; bases with no gene match: 4. Germline V gene sequence: CDR1 SGHRS, CDR2 YFSETQ. The CDR3 extends over 16 amino acids. CDR3 coding DNA: TGCGCCAGCAGCTTGGCCGGGACAGGGTTCACCGGGGAGCTGTTTTTT. This translates into CASSLAGTGFTGELFF.

Here the CDR3 reads CASSQALAGGNEQFF. CDR3 sequence (DNA): TGCGCCAGCAGCCAAGCCCTAGCGGGGGGTAATGAGCAGTTCTTC. J is TRBJ2-1 and V is TRBV4-1; TRBD2 matches 11 bases. V shed 1 base and J 7 bases; nucleotides not matched to a gene: 3. The germline V gene encodes CDR1 MGHRA and CDR2 YSYEKL. This CDR3 has 15 amino acids.

The chain joins TRBV11-3 to TRBJ2-6; D is undetermined. Germline-derived CDR1 and CDR2 are SGHNT and YENEEA. The V end lost 5 bases, the J end lost 4 bases, and 9 bases lay between the germline ends. The CDR3 extends over 14 amino acids. The CDR3 sequence is CASSPSLGANVLTF. The DNA for the CDR3 is TGTGCCAGCAGCCCGAGCCTGGGGGCCAACGTCCTGACTTTC.

The chain recombines TRBV7-9 with TRBJ1-2; D not resolved. This CDR3 region has 13 residues. Germline CDR1 SEHNR, CDR2 FQNEAQ (reference sequence). The germline V and J ends were trimmed by 11 bases and 4 bases, with 17 bases remaining between them. CDR3 DNA: TGTGCCGGTTTAGAAGCAATCGGCTATGGCTACACCTTC. Translation gives CAGLEAIGYGYTF. Based on the CDR3 plus reference TRBV7-9 and TRBJ1-2, the full variable domain is DTGVSQNPRHKITKRGQNVTFRCDPISEHNRLYWYRQTLGQGPEFLTYFQNEAQLEKSRLLSDRFSAERPKGSFSTLEIQRTEQGDSAMYLCAGLEAIGYGYTFGSGTRLTVV.

The chain links TRBV28 to TRBJ1-2; TRBD1 matches at 7 bases. Per germline, CDR1 MDHEN and CDR2 SYDVKM. The V and J ends lost 4 bases and 8 bases, in that order; junction bases with no gene match: 22. The CDR3 spans 18 residues. CDR3 amino acids: CASSSPSTGKVPPGGYTF. The DNA of the CDR3 is TGTGCCAGCAGTTCGCCTTCGACAGGGAAGGTTCCCCCGGGGGGCTACACCTTC.

This clone was found once. The V gene is TRBV2, the J gene TRBJ1-1; possibly TRBD1 for D (5 bases). Trimming cost V 7 bases and J 1 base, with 10 bases left between them. The CDR3 has 13 residues. The V gene's germline CDR1 is SNHLY and CDR2 FYNNEI. The CDR3 DNA sequence: TGTGCCAGCAAAGAGAGGGGGAACACTGAAGCTTTCTTT. Its protein is CASKERGNTEAFF.

This chain uses TRBV12-3 or TRBV12-4 with TRBJ1-4; D unclear. The CDR3 runs to 12 residues. Trimming took off 2 bases at V and 7 bases at J, with 5 bases between the two ends. CDR3 nucleotide sequence: TGTGCCAGCAGTTTACAGCTTGAAAAACTGTTTTTT. Translating it yields CASSLQLEKLFF.

The gene calls are TRBV5-1 and TRBJ2-7; D is unresolved. The CDR3 sequence is 12 residues long. Trimming stripped 4 bases from V and 6 bases from J, with 11 bases between. Germline V gene lookup returns CDR1 SGHRS and CDR2 YFSETQ. DNA of the CDR3: TGCGCCAGCAGCCTTGGGGATGGCGAGCAGTACTTC. Protein sequence: CASSLGDGEQYF.

The rearrangement joins TRBV7-2 to TRBJ1-3; D not resolved. The CDR3 is 12 residues long. Germline CDR1 is SGHTA and CDR2 is FQGNSA. V was trimmed by 4 bases and J by 7 bases, leaving 8 bases between them. The CDR3 region has the DNA TGTGCCAGCAGCTCCCTATCTAACACCATATATTTT. This translates into CASSSLSNTIYF.

The sample holds one count of this clone. This chain uses TRBV14 with TRBJ1-5, with no clear D. Germline CDR1 SGHDN, CDR2 FVKESK. Deletions cut 1 base from V and 6 bases from J, with 16 bases between. CDR3 length: 16 residues. CDR3 DNA sequence: TGTGCCAGCAGCCAAGGTAGCGACCTAAGGAGTCAGCCCCAGCATTTT. Its protein product is CASSQGSDLRSQPQHF.

Remarks on this clone: The same CDR3 can be traced to other DNA sequences in this sample. The chain employs TRBV27 and TRBJ1-5; possibly TRBD1 for D (6 bases). CDR3 length: 15 residues. Germline assignment: CDR1 MNHEY and CDR2 SMNVEV (reference sequence). Trimming removed 0 bases at V and 2 bases at J, with 8 bases between. CDR3 protein: CASSLSRGGNQPQHF. CDR3 in DNA: TGTGCCAGCAGTTTATCCAGGGGAGGCAATCAGCCCCAGCATTTT.

In this sample, this clone turned up once. The chain has TRBV4-1 and TRBJ1-5, with a weak D call TRBD1 (5 bases). The CDR3 runs 14 residues. In germline, CDR1 is MGHRA, CDR2 YSYEKL. The V gene lost 0 bases and the J gene lost 6 bases, with 9 bases spanning the gap. CDR3 DNA sequence: TGCGCCAGCAGCCAAGAGTCTGGGGCTCAGCCCCAGCATTTT. Translated: CASSQESGAQPQHF.

V usage is TRBV5-1 and J usage is TRBJ1-2; TRBD1 matches 8 bases. Germline assignment: CDR1 SGHRS and CDR2 YFSETQ. Losses at the gene ends were 4 bases for V and 4 bases for J; bases not matched to a gene: 6. The CDR3 contains 14 residues. The CDR3 protein is CASSTGQGSYGYTF. The CDR3 nucleotides read TGCGCCAGCAGCACAGGACAGGGTTCCTATGGCTACACCTTC.

V gene TRBV13 combines with J gene TRBJ2-3; D unresolved. The V end was cut by 5 bases, the J end by 2 bases, with 11 bases between. Germline V gene data show CDR1 as PRHDT and CDR2 as FYEKMQ (reference sequence). This CDR3 is 14 amino acids long. The CDR3 DNA is TGTGCCAGCAGCGTTGACGGATACACAGATACGCAGTATTTT. Its protein is CASSVDGYTDTQYF. The full variable domain, its missing parts supplied by reference TRBV13 and TRBJ2-3, is AAGVIQSPRHLIKEKRETATLKCYPIPRHDTVYWYQQGPGQDPQFLISFYEKMQSDKGSIPDRFSAQQFSDYHSELNMSSLELGDSALYFCASSVDGYTDTQYFGPGTRLTVL.

This clone was recorded a few times. The rearrangement links TRBV5-4 to TRBJ2-7; TRBD1 agrees at 10 bases. CDR1 is SGHNT, CDR2 YYREEE, per germline (reference sequence). V gave up 10 bases and J gave up 6 bases; unmatched junction bases: 13. This CDR3 contains 14 residues. DNA of the CDR3: TGTGCCGGGAATGATCGGACAGGGGGAAGCGAGCAGTACTTC. Protein: CAGNDRTGGSEQYF.

The genes are TRBV6-2 or TRBV6-3 and TRBJ2-3, with D possibly TRBD2 on 5 matching bases. There are 15 residues in the CDR3. Germline V CDR1 and CDR2: MNHEY, SVGEGT. The V end lost 6 bases, the J end lost 1 base, and 14 bases lay between the germline ends. The CDR3 reads CASSPRAEGTDTQYF. The CDR3 coding sequence is TGTGCCAGCAGCCCCCGGGCGGAGGGCACAGATACGCAGTATTTT.

V gene TRBV19 combines with J gene TRBJ1-4; D is possibly TRBD1 (5 bases). CDR1 and CDR2 (germline): LNHDA, SQIVND (reference sequence). Deletions cut 10 bases from V and 3 bases from J, with 12 bases between. This CDR3 has 13 residues. CDR3 in DNA: TGTGCCAAATGGACACGATCTAATGAAAAACTGTTTTTT. Protein product: CAKWTRSNEKLFF.

J is TRBJ1-2 and V is TRBV3-1 (or the pseudogene TRBV3-2); unclear D gene. The V gene's germline CDR1 is LGHDT and CDR2 YNNKEL (reference sequence). Trimming stripped 7 bases from V and 0 bases from J, with 15 bases between. The CDR3 has 15 residues. The CDR3 is CASNPSTGANYGYTF. CDR3 in DNA: TGTGCCAGCAACCCGTCCACGGGAGCTAACTATGGCTACACCTTC.

The chain uses TRBV18 and TRBJ1-1; D is undetermined. CDR1 and CDR2 (germline): KGHSH, LQKENI. V lost 3 bases to trimming and J lost 6 bases, with 8 bases between them. CDR3 size: 12 residues. CDR3 amino acids: CASSPSASEAFF. The CDR3 DNA sequence: TGTGCCAGCTCACCCTCAGCCTCTGAAGCTTTCTTT.